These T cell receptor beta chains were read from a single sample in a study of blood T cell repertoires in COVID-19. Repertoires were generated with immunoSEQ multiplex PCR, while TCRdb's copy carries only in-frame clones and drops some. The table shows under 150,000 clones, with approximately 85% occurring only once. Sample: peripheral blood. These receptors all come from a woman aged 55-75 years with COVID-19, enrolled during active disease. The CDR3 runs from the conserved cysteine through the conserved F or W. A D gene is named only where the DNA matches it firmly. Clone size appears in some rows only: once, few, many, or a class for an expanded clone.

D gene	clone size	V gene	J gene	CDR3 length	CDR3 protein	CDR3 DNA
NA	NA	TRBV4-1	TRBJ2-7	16	CASSQVHRDTIFGQYF	TGCGCCAGCAGCCAAGTACACCGGGACACCATCTTCGGGCAGTACTTC
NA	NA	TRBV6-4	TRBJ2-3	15	CASSDSGAGTDTQYF	TGTGCCAGCAGTGACTCTGGGGCAGGGACAGATACGCAGTATTTT
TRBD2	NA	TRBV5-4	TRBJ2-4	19	CASSLQGTSMVSGKNIQYF	TGTGCCAGCAGCTTGCAGGGGACTAGTATGGTAAGCGGCAAAAACATTCAGTACTTC
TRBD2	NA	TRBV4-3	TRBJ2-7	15	CASSQGLADIYEQYF	TGCGCCAGCAGCCAAGGGCTAGCGGACATCTACGAGCAGTACTTC
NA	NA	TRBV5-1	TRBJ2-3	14	CASSSRGYTDTQYF	TGCGCCAGCAGCTCTCGGGGATACACAGATACGCAGTATTTT
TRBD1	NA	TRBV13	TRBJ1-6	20	CASSLGGSNRGRLANSPLHF	TGTGCCAGCAGCTTAGGGGGATCCAACAGGGGGAGATTGGCTAATTCACCCCTCCACTTT
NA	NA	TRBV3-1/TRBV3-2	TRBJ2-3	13	CASSQVGPDTQYF	TGTGCCAGCAGCCAAGTTGGCCCAGATACGCAGTATTTT
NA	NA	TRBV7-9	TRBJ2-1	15	CASSWPAGYNNEQFF	TGTGCCAGCAGCTGGCCGGCGGGATATAACAATGAGCAGTTCTTC
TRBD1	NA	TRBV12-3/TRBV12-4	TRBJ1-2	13	CASSFDRGHGYTF	TGTGCCAGCAGTTTCGACAGGGGGCATGGCTACACCTTC
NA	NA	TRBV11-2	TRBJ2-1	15	CASSFRGGKWDEQFF	TGTGCCAGCAGCTTTAGGGGGGGCAAATGGGATGAGCAGTTCTTC
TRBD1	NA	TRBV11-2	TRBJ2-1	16	CASSPGAGGLHGEQFF	TGTGCCAGCAGCCCTGGGGCAGGGGGCCTGCATGGGGAGCAGTTCTTC
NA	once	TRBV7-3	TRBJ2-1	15	CASSLTESSYNEQFF	TGTGCCAGCAGCTTAACGGAGAGCTCCTACAATGAGCAGTTCTTC
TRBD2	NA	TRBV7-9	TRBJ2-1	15	CASSFSGPPGDEQFF	TGTGCCAGCAGTTTTAGCGGGCCTCCTGGGGATGAGCAGTTCTTC
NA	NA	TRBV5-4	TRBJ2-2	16	CASATGTSHDTGELFF	TGTGCCAGCGCAACGGGTACCAGTCACGACACCGGGGAGCTGTTTTTT
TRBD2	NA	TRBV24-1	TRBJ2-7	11	CAGREGYEQYF	TGTGCCGGAAGGGAGGGCTACGAGCAGTACTTC
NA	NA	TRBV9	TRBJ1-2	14	CASSAVQGYYGYTF	TGTGCCAGCAGCGCCGTACAGGGTTACTATGGCTACACCTTC
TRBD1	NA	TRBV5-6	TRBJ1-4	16	CASSLANRGQGEKLFF	TGTGCCAGCAGCTTGGCTAACAGGGGGCAGGGTGAAAAACTGTTTTTT
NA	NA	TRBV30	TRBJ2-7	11	CALGVHYEQYF	TGTGCCTTGGGTGTCCACTACGAGCAGTACTTC
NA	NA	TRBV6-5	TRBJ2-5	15	CASSYSLASQETQYF	TGTGCCAGCAGTTACTCCCTAGCGAGCCAAGAGACCCAGTACTTC